This entry features one T cell receptor beta chain sequence. Its specificity is not known. The V and J ends lost 5 bases and 5 bases, in that order; junction bases with no gene match: 11. The CDR3 consists of 16 residues. The data are from a study of post-analysis software for immune sequencing data. Study-wide background: Relapsing-remitting, secondary progressive and progressive-relapsing multiple sclerosis courses were included. Study-level points and caveats: Five or six TRBV segments, TRBV5-6, TRBV5-1 and TRBV20-1 among them, were found more frequent in patients than controls. Those with multiple sclerosis, the patient group, showed significantly lower normalized Chao1 diversity than controls.

Carried by the TCR beta cDNA libraries were unique molecular identifiers. Starting from approximately 0.95 to 9.8 million T cells, the study yielded approximately 460,000 cDNA molecules. A single record per CDR3 protein comes from TCRdb applying MiXCR to the PCR reads. The sample includes 750,000 to 900,000 distinct CDR3 sequences, 46% of them seen just once. This clonotype was obtained from a girl aged 5 to 17 with multiple sclerosis. Sequencing used blood. The chain has TRBV12-3 or TRBV12-4 and TRBJ2-3; 9 nucleotides line up with TRBD2. The CDR3 loop reads CASSPPAGGQGDTQYF. CDR3 bases: TGTGCCAGCAGTCCCCCGGCGGGAGGGCAAGGAGATACGCAGTATTTT.